The 2 T cell receptor beta chains below were found in one sample sequenced in a study of identifying expanded T cells in peripheral blood (dated by TCRdb to 2018 to 2020). Library construction relied on the immunoSEQ multiplex PCR assay. Entries here come from immuneACCESS through TCRdb and include only in-frame sequences with V and J called. Some clones fail to appear in such tables; in the studies checked, an unresolved V gene covers under half of the shortfall, and the cause of the remainder is unknown. The sample table contains fewer than 80,000 clones; only one count was recorded for about 80% of them. 19% of the sample rests with the top ten. Sequences were obtained from blood. The receptors here all came from a person aged 18 to 75 in good health.

This rearrangement joins TRBV6-6 to TRBJ1-1; D is possibly TRBD1 (5 bases). Trimming cost V 10 bases and J 5 bases, with 23 bases left between them. The CDR3 runs 15 residues. CDR1 is MNHNY, CDR2 SVGAGI, per germline (reference sequence). This CDR3 reads CAITKSEGRETEAFF. CDR3 in DNA: TGTGCCATTACGAAATCCGAGGGGCGAGAAACTGAAGCTTTCTTT.

This clone is a singleton in its sample. The rearrangement uses TRBV7-8 and TRBJ2-5, with D perhaps matching TRBD2 (5 bases). The J call is in doubt because the DNA end fits TRBJ2-7 better. CDR1 and CDR2 from the germline V gene are SGHVS and FQNEAQ. The CDR3 has 14 residues. Written as DNA, the CDR3 is TGTGCCAGCAGCCTGAACCGGGGATTAGGCGAGCAGTACTTC. It encodes CASSLNRGLGEQYF.